This T cell receptor (beta chain) comes out of a study of T-cell memory formation after mild COVID-19. Germline V gives CDR1 LNHDA, CDR2 SQIVND (reference sequence). This CDR3 region has 15 residues. The germline V and J ends were trimmed by 4 bases and 2 bases, with 15 bases remaining between them. This clonotype was found a few times. TCRdb reprocessed the 5' RACE reads with MiXCR, giving one entry per CDR3 protein. This repertoire shows 550,000 to 700,000 distinct CDR3 sequences, around 17% found once; its top ten account for approximately 12%. This chain joins TRBV19 and TRBJ2-7, with D perhaps TRBD1 or TRBD2 (5 bases each). This clonotype originated in an adult woman who had mild COVID-19 (a few samples of this study predate the infection). Cell type and time point are not known. What was sequenced was PBMCs or a T cell subset sorted from them (not recorded which). CDR3 residues: CASSTSGTSTYEQYF. The DNA of the CDR3 is TGTGCCAGTAGTACCTCCGGGACGTCTACCTACGAGCAGTACTTC. Based on the CDR3 plus reference TRBV19 and TRBJ2-7, the full variable domain is DGGITQSPKYLFRKEGQNVTLSCEQNLNHDAMYWYRQDPGQGLRLIYYSQIVNDFQKGDIAEGYSVSREKKESFPLTVTSAQKNPTAFYLCASSTSGTSTYEQYFGPGTRLTVT.